A single TCR beta chain is shown here with its context. The sample originates from a study of blood T cell repertoires in COVID-19. Assay used: immunoSEQ multiplex PCR; TCRdb lists only in-frame clones, some missing. Seen here are tens of thousands of clones, 89% observed once, and the top ten hold roughly 0.39%. The origin of this receptor is a human donor in a cohort sampled during active COVID-19. Source material: peripheral blood.

The CDR3 here is CASSNPGQGVKYF. The CDR3, as DNA: TGTGCCAGTAGTAACCCGGGACAGGGAGTCAAGTACTTC. V is TRBV19 and J is TRBJ2-7; TRBD1 agrees at 9 bases. Germline V gives CDR1 LNHDA, CDR2 SQIVND (reference sequence). The CDR3 loop spans 13 amino acids. With V trimmed by 4 bases and J by 11 bases, 9 bases remained unmatched.